A single T cell receptor (beta chain) is shown here with its context. In germline, CDR1 is MNHEY, CDR2 SVGAGI. CDR3 length: 14 residues. V gave up 5 bases and J gave up 8 bases; unmatched junction bases: 10. This entry belongs to a study of blood T cell repertoires in COVID-19. The assay was immunoSEQ multiplex PCR, and TCRdb's table has in-frame clones only and misses some. The sample shows about 53,000 clones, approximately 80% of them seen only once. The rearrangement joins TRBV6-5 to TRBJ1-2; 8 bases map to TRBD1. The sequencing sample was made of peripheral blood. The TCR sequence derives from a man between 65 and 80 years old with active or convalescent COVID-19. DNA of the CDR3: TGTGCCAGCAGTAATTCCGCGGCAGGGGGCGGCTACACCTTC. This translates into CASSNSAAGGGYTF.